This paragraph covers one T cell receptor (beta chain) sequence. The antigen is not known. This CDR3 is built from 14 residues. CDR1 and CDR2 (germline): DFQATT, SNEGSKA (reference sequence). Trimming removed 4 bases from V and 9 bases from J, with 22 bases in between. This record comes from a study of response to subunit inactivated influenza vaccine. Study conclusions and caveats: The authors suggested that every seasonal influenza vaccination recruits few new T cells.

In TCRdb, the RT-PCR reads were re-called with MiXCR into one record per CDR3 protein. Of a few hundred thousand distinct CDR3 sequences detected, approximately 10% appear once; the ten largest clones hold about 12%. This chain uses TRBV20-1 with TRBJ2-7, with D possibly matching TRBD1 (6 bases). The receptor was derived from a man aged 45 to 65 who received an inactivated influenza vaccine. Sample: PBMCs from blood, taken roughly 48 days after vaccination. This CDR3 is CSAMPGQRIDGQYF. Written as DNA, the CDR3 is TGCAGTGCTATGCCCGGACAGCGGATTGACGGGCAGTACTTC.